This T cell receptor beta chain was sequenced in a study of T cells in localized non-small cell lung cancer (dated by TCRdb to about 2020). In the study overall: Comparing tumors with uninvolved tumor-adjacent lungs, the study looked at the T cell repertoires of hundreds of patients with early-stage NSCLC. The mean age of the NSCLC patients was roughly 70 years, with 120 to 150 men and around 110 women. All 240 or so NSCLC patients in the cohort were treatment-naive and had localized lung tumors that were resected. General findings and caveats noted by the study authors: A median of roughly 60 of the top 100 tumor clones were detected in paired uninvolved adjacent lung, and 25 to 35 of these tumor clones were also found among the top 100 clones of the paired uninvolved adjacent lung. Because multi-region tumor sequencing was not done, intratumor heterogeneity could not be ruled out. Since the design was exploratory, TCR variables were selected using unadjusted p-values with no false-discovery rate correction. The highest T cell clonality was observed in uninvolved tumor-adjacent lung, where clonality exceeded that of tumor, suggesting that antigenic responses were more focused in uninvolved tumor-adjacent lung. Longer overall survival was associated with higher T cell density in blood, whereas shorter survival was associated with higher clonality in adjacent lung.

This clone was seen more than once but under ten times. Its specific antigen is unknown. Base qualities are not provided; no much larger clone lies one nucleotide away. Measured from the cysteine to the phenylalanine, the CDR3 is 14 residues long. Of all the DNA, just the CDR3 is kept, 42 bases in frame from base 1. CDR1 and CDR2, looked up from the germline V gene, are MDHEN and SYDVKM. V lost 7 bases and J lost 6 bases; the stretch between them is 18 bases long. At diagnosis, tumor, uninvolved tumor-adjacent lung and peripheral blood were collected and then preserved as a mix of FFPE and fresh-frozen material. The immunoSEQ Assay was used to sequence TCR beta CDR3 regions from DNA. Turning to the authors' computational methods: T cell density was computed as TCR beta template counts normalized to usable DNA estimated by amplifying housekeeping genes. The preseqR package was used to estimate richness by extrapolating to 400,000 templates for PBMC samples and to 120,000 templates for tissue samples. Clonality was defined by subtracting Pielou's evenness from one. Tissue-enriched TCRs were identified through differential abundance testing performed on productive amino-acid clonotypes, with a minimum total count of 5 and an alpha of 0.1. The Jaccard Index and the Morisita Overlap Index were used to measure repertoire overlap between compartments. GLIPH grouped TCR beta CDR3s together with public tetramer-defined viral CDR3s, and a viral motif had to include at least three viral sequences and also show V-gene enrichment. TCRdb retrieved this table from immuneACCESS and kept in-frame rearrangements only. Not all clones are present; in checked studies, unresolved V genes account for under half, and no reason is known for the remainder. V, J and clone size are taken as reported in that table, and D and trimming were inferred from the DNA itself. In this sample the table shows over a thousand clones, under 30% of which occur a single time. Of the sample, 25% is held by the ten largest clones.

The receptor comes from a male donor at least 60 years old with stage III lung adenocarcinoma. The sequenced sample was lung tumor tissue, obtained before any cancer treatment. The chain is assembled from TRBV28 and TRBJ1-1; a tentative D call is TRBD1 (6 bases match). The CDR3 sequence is CASIPPGANPEAFF. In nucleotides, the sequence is TGTGCCAGCATCCCACCGGGGGCTAATCCTGAAGCTTTCTTT.